Following are 16 T cell receptor beta chains from one sample sequenced in a study of beta chain features in type 1 diabetes. Expressed TCRB transcripts were sequenced because the isolated RNA had all been reverse transcribed beforehand. Profiled with immunoSEQ multiplex PCR; TCRdb holds only in-frame clones, not every one. The sample gives under 400,000 clones, approximately 15% of which show up once; approximately 6.7% is in the top ten. The specimen was central memory CD4+ T cells from blood. The receptors originated from a man younger than 40 in good health.

This clone has only a few counts. The chain carries TRBV18 and TRBJ2-5, with 7 bases aligning to TRBD2. Per the germline V gene, CDR1 is KGHSH and CDR2 is LQKENI. J gave up 5 bases and V 0 bases, and 6 bases lay outside the gene matches. This CDR3 has 15 residues. The CDR3 DNA reads TGTGCCAGCTCACCACCGGGACTAATGGGGGAGACCCAGTACTTC. Residues: CASSPPGLMGETQYF.

This clone has a handful of counts. This chain uses TRBV5-5 with TRBJ2-5; TRBD1 agrees at 7 bases. J lost 2 bases, V lost 4 bases, and 2 bases had no gene match. The V gene's germline CDR1 is SGHKS and CDR2 YYEKEE (reference sequence). The CDR3 contains 13 residues. In nucleotides, the CDR3 is TGTGCCAGCAGCCGGGGACAGCAAGAGACCCAGTACTTC. This encodes CASSRGQQETQYF.

This clone was counted only a few times. The chain recombines TRBV6-1 with TRBJ2-5; possibly TRBD2 for D (5 bases). CDR1 MNHNS and CDR2 SASEGT come from the germline V gene. Trimming took off 6 bases at V and 4 bases at J, with 15 bases between the two ends. The CDR3 extends over 14 amino acids. The CDR3 coding sequence is TGTGCCAGCAGGAACTCGGGGTTTGGAGAGACCCAGTACTTC. As protein: CASRNSGFGETQYF.

In its sample, this clone was seen many times. The chain couples TRBV6-1 to TRBJ1-1; D gene ambiguous. The V gene lost 7 bases and the J gene lost 5 bases, with 8 bases spanning the gap. The germline V gene has CDR1 MNHNS and CDR2 SASEGT. The CDR3 is made up of 11 amino acids. The CDR3 loop reads CASTWKTEAFF. The CDR3 bases are TGTGCCAGCACTTGGAAGACTGAAGCTTTCTTT.

This clone has just a few counts. V usage is TRBV7-2 and J usage is TRBJ1-5; maybe TRBD1 (5 bases). CDR3 size: 13 residues. V lost 2 bases and J 5 bases, leaving 7 bases between the germline ends. The germline V gene has CDR1 SGHTA and CDR2 FQGNSA. The CDR3 sequence is CASSLTGYQPQHF. CDR3 DNA: TGTGCCAGCAGCTTAACAGGCTATCAGCCCCAGCATTTT.

This rearrangement joins TRBV7-2 to TRBJ2-1; TRBD2 matches 9 bases. Germline CDR1 and CDR2: SGHTA and FQGNSA. J was trimmed by 6 bases and V by 5 bases; bases with no gene match: 5. The CDR3 length is 14 residues. CDR3 bases: TGTGCCAGCAGCCTGTCTAGCGGGACCAATGAGCAGTTCTTC. Translating gives CASSLSSGTNEQFF.

This clone appeared a few times. A much bigger clone sits one base away, suggesting this may be a read error. The chain couples TRBV6-5 to TRBJ2-1, with 11 nucleotides matching TRBD1. Trimming cost V 6 bases and J 6 bases; bases outside gene matches: 4. This CDR3 contains 14 residues. Germline CDR1 reads MNHEY; CDR2 reads SVGAGI. This chain's CDR3 is CASRSGTGGNEQFF. The CDR3 bases are TGTGCCAGCAGATCCGGGACAGGGGGCAATGAGCAGTTCTTC.

This clone was seen a few times. The chain has TRBV29-1 and TRBJ1-1, with D possibly TRBD1 on 6 matching bases. Germline loops: CDR1 SQVTM, CDR2 ANQGSEA. The CDR3 has 15 amino acids. The V end was cut by 0 bases, the J end by 3 bases, with 14 bases between. CDR3: CSVEDRGGQDTEAFF. The CDR3 DNA reads TGCAGCGTTGAAGATCGGGGGGGGCAGGACACTGAAGCTTTCTTT.

The chain recombines TRBV2 with TRBJ2-7, with unresolved D. This CDR3 has 12 residues. The V gene lost 5 bases and the J gene lost 3 bases, with 8 bases spanning the gap. Germline V gene sequence: CDR1 SNHLY, CDR2 FYNNEI. The CDR3 DNA reads as TGTGCCAGCAGTCTCTTGATCTACGAGCAGTACTTC. Protein product: CASSLLIYEQYF.

Here the CDR3 DNA reads TGTGCCAGCAGCCGTGACCCTAATGAGCAGTTCTTC. Translation: CASSRDPNEQFF. V is TRBV5-4 and J is TRBJ2-1; D call uncertain. CDR1 is SGHNT and CDR2 is YYREEE in the germline V gene (reference sequence). CDR3 length equals 12 residues. V was trimmed by 4 bases and J by 7 bases, leaving 9 bases between them.

The chain is built from TRBV11-3 and TRBJ2-2; a possible D gene is TRBD2 (5 bases). V shed 1 base and J shed 8 bases, with 11 bases lying between them. Germline lookup yields CDR1 SGHNT and CDR2 YENEEA. The CDR3 spans 14 residues. The CDR3 coding sequence is TGTGCCAGCAGCTTAGGGCTAGCAAATGGGGAGCTGTTTTTT. Amino acids: CASSLGLANGELFF.

The chain has TRBV6-1 and TRBJ1-5; TRBD1 is a possible D gene (5 bases). This CDR3 is 15 amino acids long. The germline gives CDR1 MNHNS, CDR2 SASEGT. Trimming shortened V by 5 bases and J by 9 bases, and 20 bases separated the two germline ends. As DNA, the CDR3 is TGTGCCAGCAGTAACGGGGGTGGCAAAGCAAGGCCCCAGCATTTT. It specifies CASSNGGGKARPQHF.

The sample holds a few counts of this clone. The CDR3 sequence is CASSLLTTGELFF. CDR3 nucleotide sequence: TGTGCCAGCAGTTTATTGACCACCGGGGAGCTGTTTTTT. V is TRBV27 and J is TRBJ2-2, with unresolved D. The CDR3 consists of 13 residues. In germline, CDR1 is MNHEY, CDR2 SMNVEV (reference sequence). V was pared by 1 base and J by 4 bases, with 4 bases between.

This clone occurred a few times. Other DNA sequences in this specimen translate into the identical CDR3. The chain uses TRBV10-2 and TRBJ1-5; TRBD1 aligns across 7 bases. The CDR3 spans 13 residues. CDR1 is WSHSY and CDR2 is SAAADI in the germline V gene. Trimming removed 4 bases from V and 4 bases from J; junction bases left unmatched: 1. In nucleotides, the CDR3 is TGCGCCAGCAGTGGACAGGGAAATCAGCCCCAGCATTTT. Its protein is CASSGQGNQPQHF.

At least ten counts were recorded for this clone. The chain is built from TRBV19 and TRBJ2-3, with TRBD2 as a possible D gene (5 bases). Germline assignment: CDR1 LNHDA and CDR2 SQIVND (reference sequence). This CDR3 comprises 16 residues. Trimming pared 3 bases from V and 3 bases from J, leaving 16 bases between. For the CDR3, the DNA is TGTGCCAGTAGTATCTGGACTGACGCCGAGACAGATACGCAGTATTTT. Translation: CASSIWTDAETDTQYF.

The V gene is TRBV7-2, the J gene TRBJ2-5; 8 bases agree with TRBD2. Germline loops: CDR1 SGHTA, CDR2 FQGNSA. J was trimmed by 3 bases and V by 5 bases; bases with no gene match: 8. The CDR3 has 15 residues. In nucleotides, the CDR3 is TGTGCCAGCAGCCTGGGCGGGGGGAGGAAAGAGACCCAGTACTTC. It codes for CASSLGGGRKETQYF. Full variable domain (rest looked up from reference TRBV7-2 and TRBJ2-5): GAGVSQSPSNKVTEKGKDVELRCDPISGHTALYWYRQSLGQGLEFLIYFQGNSAPDKSGLPSDRFSAERTGGSVSTLTIQRTQQEDSAVYLCASSLGGGRKETQYFGPGTRLLVL.